Detailed here is one T cell receptor (beta chain). The CDR3 has 15 residues. Germline CDR1 and CDR2: MGHRA and YSYEKL. With V trimmed by 2 bases and J by 2 bases, 3 bases remained unmatched. The repertoire was sequenced with immunoSEQ multiplex PCR; TCRdb's copy has only in-frame clones and lacks some. The top ten clones hold around 9.6% of a sample with around 260,000 clones, approximately 88% of them seen once. The data were taken from a study of blood T cell repertoires in COVID-19. The sequence came from a woman in her sixties or seventies with COVID-19, enrolled during active disease. Sequencing used peripheral blood. This chain uses TRBV4-1 with TRBJ1-3, with 7 bases aligning to TRBD1. The CDR3 DNA reads as TGCGCCAGCAGCCAAAAAGGGACAGCTGGAAACACCATATATTTT. Translation: CASSQKGTAGNTIYF.